These 23 T cell receptor beta chains share one sample of origin, sequenced in a study of identical twins. From the 5' RACE reads, TCRdb called clonotypes with MiXCR, one entry per CDR3 protein. The table shows about 520,000 distinct CDR3 sequences, with 22% occurring only once. These data were likewise used in another study, on T cells expressing NK-cell markers.

The specimen was CD4+ T cells sorted from blood. These TCRs come from a woman younger than 35 in good health.

This chain uses TRBV29-1 with TRBJ2-5; possibly TRBD1 for D (6 bases). Germline CDR1 is SQVTM and CDR2 is ANQGSEA. CDR3 length: 13 residues. The germline V and J ends were trimmed by 4 bases and 5 bases, with 14 bases remaining between them. CDR3 protein: CSVAMGAGETQYF. CDR3 nucleotide sequence: TGCAGCGTTGCAATGGGGGCAGGGGAGACCCAGTACTTC.

CDR3 sequence: CASSNRLAGIWTQYF. The CDR3 DNA follows: TGTGCCAGCAGCAACAGACTAGCGGGCATCTGGACCCAGTACTTC. The chain carries TRBV7-6 and TRBJ2-5, with TRBD2 matching over 10 bases. This CDR3 has 15 amino acids. Germline V gives CDR1 SGHVS, CDR2 FNYEAQ. V lost 5 bases, J lost 7 bases, and 10 bases stayed unmatched.

The genes are TRBV5-1 and TRBJ1-1, with 7 bases fitting TRBD1. The ends lost 4 bases at V and 1 base at J; junction bases unmatched: 7. The germline gives CDR1 SGHRS, CDR2 YFSETQ. The CDR3 loop spans 15 amino acids. This CDR3 is CASSLGQAANTEAFF. The CDR3 region has the DNA TGCGCCAGCAGCCTCGGACAGGCCGCGAACACTGAAGCTTTCTTT.

CDR3: CASSLRDRYNEQFF. In DNA form, the CDR3 reads TGTGCCAGCAGCCTCCGGGACAGATACAATGAGCAGTTCTTC. J is TRBJ2-1 and V is TRBV7-9; the match to TRBD1 covers 7 bases. V lost 5 bases and J lost 4; bases outside the gene matches: 5. The CDR3 sequence is 14 residues long. Per the germline V gene, CDR1 is SEHNR and CDR2 is FQNEAQ (reference sequence).

The gene calls are TRBV20-1 and TRBJ2-7; tentatively, D is TRBD1 (6 bases). The CDR3 consists of 15 residues. Trimming stripped 3 bases from V and 4 bases from J, with 19 bases between. Germline V lookup: CDR1 DFQATT, CDR2 SNEGSKA (reference sequence). The CDR3 bases are TGCAGTGCTAGCGCCCGTGGGGGCGGAGTATACGAGCAGTACTTC. As protein: CSASARGGGVYEQYF.

In DNA, the CDR3 is TGCGCCAGCAGCCCCATGCAGGGGAGGAGTGAAAAACTGTTTTTT. Protein sequence: CASSPMQGRSEKLFF. This chain joins TRBV5-1 and TRBJ1-4; possible D gene TRBD1, 6 bases. The CDR3 loop spans 15 amino acids. Trimming stripped 4 bases from V and 7 bases from J, with 17 bases between. CDR1 and CDR2 (germline): SGHRS, YFSETQ.

This clonotype was detected only a few times. The chain links TRBV20-1 to TRBJ1-2; weak D call: TRBD1 (6 bases). Germline lookup yields CDR1 DFQATT and CDR2 SNEGSKA (reference sequence). Trimming cost V 2 bases and J 6 bases, with 13 bases left between them. The CDR3 extends over 13 amino acids. The CDR3, as DNA: TGCAGTGCTAGATTCCAGGGGATTAATGGCTACACCTTC. This gives the protein CSARFQGINGYTF.

The chain employs TRBV6-2 or TRBV6-3 and TRBJ2-7; D is unresolved. This CDR3 has 16 residues. Germline values: CDR1 MNHEY, CDR2 SVGEGT. V was clipped by 3 bases and J by 0 bases, with 15 bases between them. The CDR3 DNA sequence: TGTGCCAGCAGTTATAGGGCCCCGCTCCACTCCTACGAGCAGTACTTC. The encoded protein is CASSYRAPLHSYEQYF.

The chain joins TRBV10-3 to TRBJ2-7; 8 positions match TRBD1. This CDR3 is built from 14 residues. CDR1 and CDR2 from the germline V gene are ENHRY and SYGVKD. Trimming at V came to 2 bases and at J to 6 bases, leaving 6 bases not matched to a gene. CDR3 DNA: TGTGCCATCAGTGAGCGACAGGGGACCGTCGAGCAGTACTTC. This sequence encodes CAISERQGTVEQYF.

This clonotype was seen a handful of times. The CDR3: CAISGAAAGELFF. The CDR3 coding sequence is TGTGCCATCAGTGGAGCGGCGGCCGGGGAGCTGTTTTTT. The rearrangement uses TRBV10-3 and TRBJ2-2; D may be TRBD2 (5 bases). Trimming took off 4 bases at V and 6 bases at J, with 9 bases between the two ends. The CDR3 is 13 residues long. The germline gives CDR1 ENHRY, CDR2 SYGVKD.

The chain is built from TRBV5-5 and TRBJ1-5, with D hard to call. The CDR3 spans 14 residues. CDR1 is SGHKS and CDR2 is YYEKEE in the germline V gene (reference sequence). Trimming took off 4 bases at V and 6 bases at J, with 14 bases between the two ends. The CDR3 sequence: CASSPRPTGQPQHF. CDR3 coding DNA: TGTGCCAGCAGCCCTCGACCGACGGGTCAGCCCCAGCATTTT.

The chain has TRBV10-3 and TRBJ2-3; no firm D call. The V gene lost 1 base and the J gene lost 0 bases, with 14 bases spanning the gap. The CDR3 sequence is 17 residues long. Germline CDR1 is ENHRY and CDR2 is SYGVKD. CDR3 sequence: CAISELATFTSTDTQYF. CDR3 sequence (DNA): TGTGCCATCAGTGAGTTGGCGACCTTCACTAGCACAGATACGCAGTATTTT.

This clonotype was observed at least ten times. The rearrangement links TRBV10-3 to TRBJ1-5, with D maybe TRBD1 (5 bases). This CDR3 is 15 amino acids long. Germline CDR1 ENHRY, CDR2 SYGVKD. V was pared by 4 bases and J by 0 bases, with 10 bases between. Written as DNA, the CDR3 is TGTGCCATCAGTGTTCAACAGGATAGCAATCAGCCCCAGCATTTT. This codes for CAISVQQDSNQPQHF.

This clonotype was picked up many times. One junction end disagrees with the germline gene, perhaps due to a read error. This sequence joins TRBV12-3 or TRBV12-4 and TRBJ2-1; D gene unclear. The CDR3 has 11 amino acids. CDR3 in DNA: TGTGCCAGCAGGTTAGGCCATGAGCAGTTCTTC. Protein: CASRLGHEQFF.

Many counts were recorded for this clonotype. This chain links TRBV5-5 with TRBJ2-1; D unclear. CDR3 length: 16 residues. Trimming shortened V by 1 base and J by 0 bases, and 11 bases separated the two germline ends. Germline V lookup: CDR1 SGHKS, CDR2 YYEKEE (reference sequence). The CDR3 coding sequence is TGTGCCAGCAGCTTGAGGCAACAGAGCTCCTACAATGAGCAGTTCTTC. This gives the protein CASSLRQQSSYNEQFF.

The sample holds a few counts of this clonotype. The chain combines TRBV5-1 with TRBJ2-2; D may be TRBD1 (5 bases). Germline CDR1 is SGHRS and CDR2 is YFSETQ. CDR3 length equals 15 residues. Trimming removed 3 bases from V and 4 bases from J, with 13 bases in between. In nucleotides, the CDR3 is TGCGCCAGCAGCTCAACAGGTCCGGTCACCGGGGAGCTGTTTTTT. It is translated as CASSSTGPVTGELFF.

This chain connects TRBV20-1 to TRBJ2-4; D unclear. The germline V and J ends were trimmed by 6 bases and 2 bases, with 11 bases remaining between them. The CDR3 extends over 13 amino acids. Per the germline V gene, CDR1 is DFQATT and CDR2 is SNEGSKA (reference sequence). The DNA for the CDR3 is TGCAGTGCCCTGAGAGGAACCAAAAACATTCAGTACTTC. Encoded protein: CSALRGTKNIQYF.

J is TRBJ2-7 and V is TRBV5-1, with 7 bases fitting TRBD1. The CDR3 loop spans 14 amino acids. V shed 3 bases, J shed 1 base, and the junction held 4 bases outside the gene matches. Germline V gene lookup returns CDR1 SGHRS and CDR2 YFSETQ. The CDR3 DNA sequence: TGCGCCAGCAGCTCAGGGGGTATGTCCTACGAGCAGTACTTC. Its translation is CASSSGGMSYEQYF.

The chain recombines TRBV6-6 with TRBJ2-5, with D unresolved. V was shortened by 7 bases and J by 5 bases, with 8 bases between the two germline ends. The CDR3 is 11 amino acids. Germline V gives CDR1 MNHNY, CDR2 SVGAGI (reference sequence). The CDR3: CASNQFETQYF. The CDR3 bases are TGTGCCAGCAATCAATTCGAGACCCAGTACTTC.

This clonotype was observed a few times. The chain joins TRBV20-1 to TRBJ1-2; D is uncertain. Germline CDR1 and CDR2: DFQATT and SNEGSKA (reference sequence). The CDR3 sequence is 10 residues long. Trimming pared 0 bases from V and 8 bases from J, leaving 4 bases between. Here the CDR3 reads CSARDNGYTF. As DNA, the CDR3 is TGCAGTGCTAGAGATAACGGCTACACCTTC.

This clonotype was counted only a few times. At one of its ends the junction is not consistent with the germline gene, which may arise from a read error. The chain carries TRBV7-9 and TRBJ2-1; D perhaps matches TRBD2 (6 bases). The germline gives CDR1 SEHNR, CDR2 FQNEAQ (reference sequence). The CDR3 is 13 amino acids. Here the CDR3 reads CASSSNAGNEHFF. The CDR3 bases are TGTGCCAGCAGCTCGAACGCGGGGAATGAGCATTTCTTC.

This clonotype was picked up a small number of times. This chain connects TRBV6-1 to TRBJ2-3, with TRBD2 matching over 12 bases. The V and J ends lost 7 bases and 6 bases, in that order; junction bases with no gene match: 11. Germline CDR1 reads MNHNS; CDR2 reads SASEGT. CDR3 size: 16 residues. CDR3 loop: CASKRNLAGGLDTQYF. The CDR3 nucleotides read TGTGCCAGCAAACGCAACCTAGCGGGGGGGCTGGATACGCAGTATTTT.

The V call is TRBV7-2, the J call TRBJ2-7; D is undetermined. The CDR3 spans 13 residues. Trimming took off 7 bases at V and 2 bases at J, with 12 bases between the two ends. The germline gives CDR1 SGHTA, CDR2 FQGNSA. The CDR3 loop reads CASKVDGAYEQYF. CDR3 nucleotide sequence: TGTGCCAGCAAGGTGGACGGAGCCTACGAGCAGTACTTC. The whole variable domain, filled in from reference TRBV7-2 and TRBJ2-7, reads GAGVSQSPSNKVTEKGKDVELRCDPISGHTALYWYRQSLGQGLEFLIYFQGNSAPDKSGLPSDRFSAERTGGSVSTLTIQRTQQEDSAVYLCASKVDGAYEQYFGPGTRLTVT.